Listed below are T cell receptor beta chains from one sample, sequenced in a study of molecular identifiers for immune sequencing clone quantification. TCRdb ran MiXCR on the PCR reads and lists one entry per CDR3 protein. The sample records some 320,000 distinct CDR3 sequences, roughly a quarter being singletons. The sequenced sample consisted of naive CD8+ T cells from blood, with Jurkat cell RNA spiked in. The source of these receptors is a human donor in good health. Some libraries in this study had Jurkat cell RNA spiked in. Each CDR3 is given with its conserved first and last residue. D genes are given only for firm matches. Where a row states a size, it is once, few, many or the class of an expanded clone; other rows omit it.

D: .; length: 11; size: .; J: TRBJ1-1; V: TRBV5-1; CDR3: CASSFDQEAFF; DNA: TGCGCCAGCAGCTTCGACCAGGAAGCTTTCTTT
D: .; length: 14; size: many; J: TRBJ2-7; V: TRBV12-3/TRBV12-4; CDR3: CASRPQGGRTEQYF; DNA: TGTGCCAGCAGACCCCAGGGGGGTCGGACCGAGCAGTACTTC
D: TRBD1; length: 18; size: few; J: TRBJ1-5; V: TRBV6-6; CDR3: CASSFPTGTVYSNQPQHF; DNA: TGTGCCAGCAGTTTCCCCACCGGGACAGTCTATAGCAATCAGCCCCAGCATTTT
D: TRBD2; length: 15; size: few; J: TRBJ2-7; V: TRBV6-1; CDR3: CASSEIAGTHYEQYF; DNA: TGTGCCAGCAGTGAGATAGCGGGGACCCACTACGAGCAGTACTTC
D: .; length: 14; size: few; J: TRBJ2-2; V: TRBV30; CDR3: CAWSWLANTGELFF; DNA: TGTGCCTGGAGTTGGCTAGCGAACACCGGGGAGCTGTTTTTT
D: TRBD1; length: 15; size: .; J: TRBJ2-5; V: TRBV27; CDR3: CASSPGTGVLETQYF; DNA: TGTGCCAGCAGCCCCGGGACAGGGGTTCTCGAGACCCAGTACTTC
D: .; length: 14; size: .; J: TRBJ2-7; V: TRBV14; CDR3: CASSQDHSFYEQYF; DNA: TGTGCCAGCAGCCAAGACCACAGCTTCTACGAGCAGTACTTC
D: TRBD1; length: 13; size: .; J: TRBJ2-7; V: TRBV19; CDR3: CASSIAGGLEQYF; DNA: TGTGCCAGTAGTATAGCAGGGGGCCTTGAGCAGTACTTC
D: .; length: 15; size: many; J: TRBJ2-3; V: TRBV7-9; CDR3: CASSIHGGAMDTQYF; DNA: TGTGCCAGCAGCATTCATGGGGGGGCCATGGATACGCAGTATTTT
D: TRBD2; length: 15; size: few; J: TRBJ2-3; V: TRBV6-2/TRBV6-3; CDR3: CASSYGLAITDTQYF; DNA: TGTGCCAGCAGTTACGGACTAGCCATCACAGATACGCAGTATTTT
D: .; length: 17; size: few; J: TRBJ1-5; V: TRBV6-2/TRBV6-3; CDR3: CASSYGEMMNSNQPQHF; DNA: TGTGCCAGCAGTTACGGGGAAATGATGAATAGCAATCAGCCCCAGCATTTT
D: TRBD2; length: 15; size: few; J: TRBJ2-1; V: TRBV4-3; CDR3: CASSLSGGALDEQFF; DNA: TGCGCCAGCAGCCTTAGCGGGGGGGCCTTGGATGAGCAGTTCTTC
D: TRBD2; length: 18; size: few; J: TRBJ2-5; V: TRBV6-2/TRBV6-3; CDR3: CASSFTSGGATEQETQYF; DNA: TGTGCCAGCAGTTTCACTAGCGGGGGCGCGACAGAGCAAGAGACCCAGTACTTC
D: .; length: 13; size: many; J: TRBJ1-5; V: TRBV6-5; CDR3: CASSYSHNQPQHF; DNA: TGTGCCAGCAGTTACAGTCACAATCAGCCCCAGCATTTT
D: TRBD2; length: 17; size: many; J: TRBJ2-3; V: TRBV2; CDR3: CASSEAGGGDPTDTQYF; DNA: TGTGCCAGCAGTGAAGCGGGCGGGGGGGACCCCACAGATACGCAGTATTTT
D: .; length: 13; size: .; J: TRBJ1-5; V: TRBV27; CDR3: CASSQGKHQPQHF; DNA: TGTGCCAGCAGCCAAGGAAAGCATCAGCCCCAGCATTTT
D: TRBD2; length: 16; size: many; J: TRBJ2-3; V: TRBV7-2; CDR3: CASSLGLAGGADTQYF; DNA: TGTGCCAGCAGCTTGGGATTAGCGGGGGGCGCGGATACGCAGTATTTT
D: .; length: 14; size: few; J: TRBJ2-3; V: TRBV12-3/TRBV12-4; CDR3: CASSSRDGTDTQYF; DNA: TGTGCCAGCAGTAGCAGGGACGGCACAGATACGCAGTATTTT
D: TRBD2; length: 14; size: .; J: TRBJ2-7; V: TRBV27; CDR3: CASSYSGSAYEQYF; DNA: TGTGCCAGCAGTTACAGCGGGAGTGCCTACGAGCAGTACTTC
D: TRBD2; length: 16; size: .; J: TRBJ2-7; V: TRBV5-5; CDR3: CASSPLSGRWSYEQYF; DNA: TGTGCCAGCAGCCCCTTGAGCGGGAGGTGGTCCTACGAGCAGTACTTC
D: TRBD2; length: 15; size: many; J: TRBJ2-7; V: TRBV20-1; CDR3: CSARPWTSSSVEQYF; DNA: TGCAGTGCTAGACCATGGACTAGTTCTTCAGTCGAGCAGTACTTC
D: TRBD1; length: 14; size: few; J: TRBJ2-7; V: TRBV4-1; CDR3: CASSQVAGGREQYF; DNA: TGCGCCAGCAGCCAAGTTGCAGGGGGTAGGGAGCAGTACTTC
D: .; length: 13; size: few; J: TRBJ1-1; V: TRBV4-1; CDR3: CASSQDWGEEAFF; DNA: TGCGCCAGCAGCCAAGACTGGGGAGAAGAAGCTTTCTTT
D: .; length: 14; size: .; J: TRBJ1-6; V: TRBV28; CDR3: CASSLYDRNSPLYF; DNA: TGTGCCAGCAGTTTATATGACCGAAATTCACCCCTCTACTTT
D: .; length: 17; size: many; J: TRBJ2-3; V: TRBV9; CDR3: CASSVGQLEGGTDTQYF; DNA: TGTGCCAGCAGCGTAGGCCAACTCGAAGGCGGCACAGATACGCAGTATTTT
D: .; length: 13; size: .; J: TRBJ2-7; V: TRBV6-6; CDR3: CACSYSKGAEQYF; DNA: TGTGCCTGCAGTTACTCGAAAGGGGCCGAGCAGTACTTC
D: TRBD1; length: 17; size: few; J: TRBJ2-5; V: TRBV6-5; CDR3: CASSYVLGQGLEETQYF; DNA: TGTGCCAGCAGTTACGTTTTGGGACAGGGGCTAGAAGAGACCCAGTACTTC
D: .; length: 13; size: few; J: TRBJ2-2; V: TRBV27; CDR3: CASIGQNTGELFF; DNA: TGTGCCAGCATTGGGCAGAACACCGGGGAGCTGTTTTTT
D: .; length: 11; size: many; J: TRBJ2-7; V: TRBV29-1; CDR3: CSGETAYEQYF; DNA: TGCAGCGGGGAAACTGCCTACGAGCAGTACTTC
D: .; length: 15; size: .; J: TRBJ2-7; V: TRBV20-1; CDR3: CSAKRVAGATYEQYF; DNA: TGCAGTGCTAAAAGGGTTGCAGGGGCGACCTACGAGCAGTACTTC
D: .; length: 15; size: many; J: TRBJ2-3; V: TRBV7-8; CDR3: CASSLPALSTDTQYF; DNA: TGTGCCAGCAGCCTCCCTGCCCTAAGCACAGATACGCAGTATTTT
D: TRBD2; length: 16; size: many; J: TRBJ2-3; V: TRBV7-9; CDR3: CASSPLAGDVADTQYF; DNA: TGTGCCAGCAGCCCACTAGCGGGAGACGTAGCAGATACGCAGTATTTT
D: TRBD1; length: 15; size: few; J: TRBJ2-7; V: TRBV7-2; CDR3: CASSLGPDRMLEQYF; DNA: TGTGCCAGCAGCTTAGGCCCGGACAGGATGTTGGAGCAGTACTTC
D: .; length: 11; size: many; J: TRBJ2-5; V: TRBV6-2/TRBV6-3; CDR3: CASSEDGSQYF; DNA: TGTGCCAGCAGTGAAGACGGCTCCCAGTACTTC
D: .; length: 13; size: many; J: TRBJ2-7; V: TRBV5-1; CDR3: CASSLDRDYEQYF; DNA: TGCGCCAGCAGCTTGGACAGGGACTACGAGCAGTACTTC
D: .; length: 13; size: few; J: TRBJ2-3; V: TRBV19; CDR3: CASSEPLTDTQYF; DNA: TGTGCCAGTTCTGAGCCCCTCACAGATACGCAGTATTTT
D: .; length: 12; size: many; J: TRBJ1-3; V: TRBV27; CDR3: CASSLPGNTIYF; DNA: TGTGCCAGCAGTTTACCTGGAAACACCATATATTTT
D: TRBD1; length: 15; size: few; J: TRBJ1-2; V: TRBV4-3; CDR3: CASSQDKQGIYGYTF; DNA: TGCGCCAGCAGCCAAGATAAACAGGGGATCTATGGCTACACCTTC
D: .; length: 16; size: many; J: TRBJ2-1; V: TRBV12-3/TRBV12-4; CDR3: CASSRFGFDGGNEQFF; DNA: TGTGCCAGCAGCAGATTCGGGTTCGACGGAGGGAATGAGCAGTTCTTC
D: TRBD1; length: 13; size: many; J: TRBJ2-7; V: TRBV29-1; CDR3: CSAEGQNSYEQYF; DNA: TGCAGCGCCGAGGGACAGAACTCCTACGAGCAGTACTTC
D: .; length: 18; size: .; J: TRBJ1-5; V: TRBV21-1; CDR3: CASSKKGGVWGLTDTQHF; DNA: TGTGCCAGCAGCAAAAAAGGGGGGGTGTGGGGGCTAACAGATACGCAGCATTTT
D: TRBD1; length: 15; size: .; J: TRBJ1-1; V: TRBV27; CDR3: CASSPPPGTGDEAFF; DNA: TGTGCCAGCAGCCCCCCCCCCGGGACAGGGGATGAAGCGTTCTTT
D: TRBD2; length: 15; size: .; J: TRBJ2-7; V: TRBV4-1; CDR3: CASSPGSAGEYEQYF; DNA: TGCGCCAGCAGCCCCGGCTCAGCGGGGGAGTACGAGCAGTACTTC
D: .; length: 14; size: .; J: TRBJ1-1; V: TRBV12-3/TRBV12-4; CDR3: CASSFSLMNTEAFF; DNA: TGTGCCAGCAGTTTTTCCCTGATGAACACTGAAGCTTTCTTT
D: .; length: 15; size: few; J: TRBJ2-7; V: TRBV28; CDR3: CASSPARPFSYEQYF; DNA: TGTGCCAGCAGTCCCGCACGGCCATTCTCCTACGAGCAGTACTTC
D: .; length: 15; size: many; J: TRBJ2-3; V: TRBV7-2; CDR3: CASSRPSMATDTQYF; DNA: TGTGCCAGCAGCCGGCCGAGTATGGCCACAGATACGCAGTATTTT
D: .; length: 12; size: many; J: TRBJ2-7; V: TRBV14; CDR3: CASSQEGDEQYF; DNA: TGTGCCAGCAGCCAAGAAGGGGACGAGCAGTACTTC
D: .; length: 16; size: many; J: TRBJ2-2; V: TRBV7-9; CDR3: CASSFPGRSNTGELFF; DNA: TGTGCCAGCAGCTTCCCGGGACGGAGTAACACCGGGGAGCTGTTTTTT